Shown below are 27 T cell receptor beta chains from a single sample sequenced in a study of identical twins. One entry per CDR3 protein, called by TCRdb with MiXCR from the 5' RACE reads. The table has 500,000 to 550,000 distinct CDR3 sequences, roughly a fifth seen once. These same data were also listed under a study on T cells expressing NK-cell markers.

The sample was CD4+ T cells sorted from blood. All receptors derive from a woman younger than 30 in good health.

This clonotype was seen only a few times. The J gene is TRBJ2-1, the V gene TRBV11-2; 11 nucleotides agree with TRBD2. V lost 5 bases to trimming and J lost 5 bases; unmatched junction nucleotides: 8. Germline CDR1 SGHAT, CDR2 FQNNGV. The CDR3 is made up of 16 amino acids. The CDR3 DNA is TGTGCCAGCAGCCCATATCCGGGACTAGCGGACAATGAGCAGTTCTTC. This translates into CASSPYPGLADNEQFF.

The chain combines TRBV20-1 with TRBJ1-4; D is unresolved. Between the trimmed V and J ends, which lost 3 bases and 1 base, there was a span of 9 bases. The CDR3 is 14 amino acids. Germline CDR1 is DFQATT and CDR2 is SNEGSKA (reference sequence). The CDR3, as DNA: TGCAGTGCTAGTCTTATCGTAACTAATGAAAAACTGTTTTTT. As protein: CSASLIVTNEKLFF.

The J gene is TRBJ2-5, the V gene TRBV7-2; D unresolved. There are 13 residues in the CDR3. V lost 2 bases and J 4 bases, leaving 8 bases between the germline ends. Germline-derived CDR1 and CDR2 are SGHTA and FQGNSA. CDR3 amino acids: CASSLKVLETQYF. The CDR3 DNA follows: TGTGCCAGCAGCTTAAAGGTATTAGAGACCCAGTACTTC.

This clonotype was counted between two and nine times. The J gene is TRBJ2-1, the V gene TRBV20-1; no clear D gene. CDR1 and CDR2 (germline): DFQATT, SNEGSKA (reference sequence). CDR3 length: 14 amino acids. The ends were cut back, 4 bases at V and 3 bases at J, with 13 bases in the middle. CDR3 nucleotides: TGCAGTGCTATCTACCGATCCGACTACAATGAGCAGTTCTTC. It translates to CSAIYRSDYNEQFF.

This clonotype was seen a few times. The V call is TRBV20-1, the J call TRBJ2-7; 9 positions match TRBD1. The ends lost 7 bases at V and 9 bases at J; junction bases unmatched: 13. Germline CDR1 reads DFQATT; CDR2 reads SNEGSKA (reference sequence). The CDR3 totals 13 residues. The CDR3 sequence: CSVSGTGTWGQYF. In DNA, the CDR3 is TGCAGTGTATCCGGGACAGGGACGTGGGGGCAGTACTTC.

The chain's CDR3 is CSVDRETQYF. For the CDR3, the DNA is TGCAGCGTTGATAGGGAGACCCAGTACTTC. The V and J genes are TRBV29-1 and TRBJ2-5; D is ambiguous. CDR3 length: 10 amino acids. V was shortened by 3 bases and J by 5 bases, with 4 bases between the two germline ends. The germline V gene has CDR1 SQVTM and CDR2 ANQGSEA. Together with reference TRBV29-1 and TRBJ2-5, the CDR3 gives the full variable domain: SAVISQKPSRDICQRGTSLTIQCQVDSQVTMMFWYRQQPGQSLTLIATANQGSEATYESGFVIDKFPISRPNLTFSTLTVSNMSPEDSSIYLCSVDRETQYFGPGTRLLVL.

This clonotype has at least ten counts. The rearrangement links TRBV7-9 to TRBJ1-1; perhaps TRBD1 as D (5 bases). This CDR3 region has 14 residues. From germline, CDR1 is SEHNR and CDR2 FQNEAQ (reference sequence). Trimming stripped 5 bases from V and 2 bases from J, with 12 bases between. For the CDR3, the DNA is TGTGCCAGCAGCCAGGGTACAGGAAACACTGAAGCTTTCTTT. Protein: CASSQGTGNTEAFF.

In its sample, this clonotype was seen many times. V gene TRBV4-3 combines with J gene TRBJ2-2; D is undetermined. The germline gives CDR1 LGHNA, CDR2 YSLEER. Trimming pared 0 bases from V and 5 bases from J, leaving 7 bases between. The CDR3 totals 14 residues. This CDR3 reads CASSQDIGTGELFF. CDR3 bases: TGCGCCAGCAGCCAAGATATAGGAACCGGGGAGCTGTTTTTT.

This clonotype was counted between two and nine times. The genes are TRBV20-1 and TRBJ2-7; 7 bases match TRBD1. CDR1 is DFQATT, CDR2 SNEGSKA, per germline (reference sequence). This CDR3 region has 14 residues. After removal of 3 bases from V and 0 bases from J, the junction contained 5 bases not matched to a gene. Here the CDR3 reads CSARPTGSSYEQYF. The CDR3 DNA sequence: TGCAGTGCTAGGCCGACAGGGAGCTCCTACGAGCAGTACTTC.

V is TRBV5-1 and J is TRBJ1-1, with TRBD1 matching over 8 bases. The V gene's germline CDR1 is SGHRS and CDR2 YFSETQ. V shed 2 bases, J shed 1 base, and the junction held 13 bases outside the gene matches. CDR3 length equals 18 residues. The CDR3 DNA reads as TGCGCCAGCAGCTTCTCCGACAGGGGCGGTGGTCGGAACACTGAAGCTTTCTTT. Translated, it gives CASSFSDRGGGRNTEAFF.

V usage is TRBV6-5 and J usage is TRBJ2-3, with D perhaps matching TRBD2 (6 bases). Germline V gene data show CDR1 as MNHEY and CDR2 as SVGAGI. This CDR3 comprises 15 residues. With 2 bases removed from V and 5 bases from J, the gap between germline ends came to 14 bases. Written as DNA, the CDR3 is TGTGCCAGCAGTTACAACCCGGGGGTCGAAGATACGCAGTATTTT. Protein product: CASSYNPGVEDTQYF.

This clonotype was found many times. This chain uses TRBV9 with TRBJ2-3, with a tentative D call TRBD2 (5 bases). This CDR3 has 15 amino acids. V was cut by 1 base and J by 1 base, with 10 bases left in between. Germline CDR1 and CDR2: SGDLS and YYNGEE. For the CDR3, the DNA is TGTGCCAGCAGCGTATCGGGATTTCGCACAGATACGCAGTATTTT. Protein: CASSVSGFRTDTQYF.

This chain connects TRBV13 to TRBJ2-1; 7 bases map to TRBD2. Germline V gene lookup returns CDR1 PRHDT and CDR2 FYEKMQ (reference sequence). V was clipped by 1 base and J by 0 bases; unmatched bases: 6. The CDR3 is 17 residues long. The CDR3 loop reads CASSLVWGGSSYNEQFF. CDR3 nucleotide sequence: TGTGCCAGCAGCTTAGTTTGGGGCGGGAGCTCCTACAATGAGCAGTTCTTC.

The chain is built from TRBV27 and TRBJ2-2; TRBD1 matches at 10 bases. The CDR3 has 15 amino acids. Germline V gene sequence: CDR1 MNHEY, CDR2 SMNVEV (reference sequence). V lost 7 bases and J lost 3; bases outside the gene matches: 5. CDR3 in amino acids: CASKRDRGYTGELFF. DNA for the CDR3: TGTGCCAGCAAGAGGGACAGGGGATACACCGGGGAGCTGTTTTTT.

CDR3 loop: CASSPWLGAGETQYF. The CDR3 DNA is TGTGCCAGCAGCCCATGGCTCGGGGCTGGCGAGACCCAGTACTTC. The V gene is TRBV7-2, the J gene TRBJ2-5; D may match TRBD1 or TRBD2 (5 bases each). Looked up from germline, CDR1 is SGHTA and CDR2 is FQGNSA. The V gene lost 5 bases and the J gene lost 5 bases, with 18 bases spanning the gap. CDR3 length equals 15 residues.

This clonotype appeared a few times. The CDR3 here is CASSLAREGPDTEAFF. CDR3 nucleotide sequence: TGTGCCAGCAGTTTAGCACGGGAGGGTCCGGACACTGAAGCTTTCTTT. V gene TRBV12-3 or TRBV12-4 combines with J gene TRBJ1-1; D unclear. V was cut by 0 bases and J by 3 bases, with 14 bases left in between. The CDR3 is made up of 16 amino acids.

This clonotype showed up many times. The DNA of the CDR3 is TGTGCCAGCAGTTTCCAGCTTAATGAGCAGTTCTTC. It codes for CASSFQLNEQFF. The chain links TRBV12-3 or TRBV12-4 to TRBJ2-1, with D hard to call. The ends were cut back, 3 bases at V and 7 bases at J, with 7 bases in the middle. This CDR3 is built from 12 residues.

The genes are TRBV20-1 and TRBJ1-1; D unresolved. Germline assignment: CDR1 DFQATT and CDR2 SNEGSKA (reference sequence). Deletions cut 5 bases from V and 1 base from J, with 14 bases between. The CDR3 contains 14 residues. Here the CDR3 reads CSAPENRGNTEAFF. DNA of the CDR3: TGCAGTGCTCCAGAAAACCGGGGGAACACTGAAGCTTTCTTT.

A few counts support this clonotype. The CDR3 loop is CASGLVSGLSSYEQYF. CDR3 DNA: TGTGCTAGTGGTTTGGTATCGGGGCTAAGCTCCTACGAGCAGTACTTC. This chain links TRBV12-5 with TRBJ2-7, with D perhaps assigned TRBD1 or TRBD2 (5 bases each). This CDR3 spans 16 amino acids. Germline V gene sequence: CDR1 LGHNT, CDR2 FRNRAP. V dropped 0 bases and J dropped 0 bases, with 12 bases sitting between them.

This clonotype was observed a handful of times. This rearrangement joins TRBV5-5 to TRBJ1-1; possible D gene TRBD1, 5 bases. Germline V CDR1 and CDR2: SGHKS, YYEKEE (reference sequence). This CDR3 is built from 17 residues. V was trimmed by 3 bases and J by 4 bases, leaving 22 bases between them. CDR3 coding DNA: TGTGCCAGCAGCTCCCAACCGTTAAGGGGTTTCGGCACTGAAGCTTTCTTT. It codes for CASSSQPLRGFGTEAFF.

This clonotype appeared once. The rearrangement joins TRBV19 to TRBJ2-7, with no clear D. Germline V gene sequence: CDR1 LNHDA, CDR2 SQIVND (reference sequence). There are 15 residues in the CDR3. Deletions cut 6 bases from V and 1 base from J, with 16 bases between. Here the CDR3 reads CASSRTTSRSYEQYF. In nucleotides, the CDR3 is TGTGCCAGTAGCCGGACGACCTCGAGGTCCTACGAGCAGTACTTC.

This chain joins TRBV18 and TRBJ2-7; 8 nucleotides match TRBD1. Trimming removed 3 bases from V and 3 bases from J; junction bases left unmatched: 7. CDR3 size: 15 residues. Germline CDR1 is KGHSH and CDR2 is LQKENI. The CDR3 loop reads CASSPPRTGIYEQYF. Here the CDR3 DNA reads TGTGCCAGCTCACCTCCAAGGACAGGGATCTACGAGCAGTACTTC.

This chain connects TRBV27 to TRBJ2-2; 9 nucleotides match TRBD1. V gave up 6 bases and J gave up 6 bases; unmatched junction bases: 14. Germline V gene lookup returns CDR1 MNHEY and CDR2 SMNVEV (reference sequence). The length of the CDR3 is 17 residues. CDR3 DNA: TGTGCCAGCAGCTCCCCCAGGGGACAGGGTATTCCCGGGGAGCTGTTTTTT. The encoded protein is CASSSPRGQGIPGELFF.

This sequence joins TRBV9 and TRBJ2-3; TRBD1 matches at 10 bases. This CDR3 is 17 amino acids long. Germline CDR1 is SGDLS and CDR2 is YYNGEE. With 6 bases clipped from V and 3 bases from J, the junction kept 13 bases outside the gene matches. The CDR3 loop is CASTPRIGQGETDTQYF. The CDR3 DNA reads TGTGCCAGCACCCCCAGAATCGGACAGGGGGAGACAGATACGCAGTATTTT.

This sequence joins TRBV5-1 and TRBJ2-5, with 7 bases aligning to TRBD1. The junction had 6 bases not matched to a gene; V was cut back by 0 bases and J by 4 bases. The CDR3 extends over 15 amino acids. Looked up from germline, CDR1 is SGHRS and CDR2 is YFSETQ. The CDR3 reads CASSLENRGGETQYF. The CDR3, as DNA: TGCGCCAGCAGCTTGGAGAACAGGGGTGGAGAGACCCAGTACTTC.

This chain links TRBV10-3 with TRBJ2-7; 12 bases fit TRBD1. V trimming: 7 bases; J trimming: 7 bases; junction bases outside the gene matches: 5. This CDR3 contains 13 residues. CDR1 ENHRY and CDR2 SYGVKD come from the germline V gene. CDR3 protein: CAITGQGAHEQYF. CDR3 in DNA: TGTGCCATCACGGGACAGGGGGCCCATGAGCAGTACTTC.

This clonotype has a count of ten or more. The V gene is TRBV20-1, the J gene TRBJ2-3; no clear D gene. Trimming left V 2 bases short and J 2 bases short, with 11 bases between. This CDR3 region has 14 residues. Per germline, CDR1 DFQATT and CDR2 SNEGSKA (reference sequence). The CDR3 DNA reads TGCAGTGCTAGATCCAACCTAATCACAGATACGCAGTATTTT. Its translation: CSARSNLITDTQYF.